This passage covers 8 T cell receptor beta chains from one sample sequenced in a study of T cells after yellow fever vaccination. Via MiXCR, TCRdb re-called the 5' RACE reads, giving one row per CDR3 protein. This sample yields some 250,000 distinct CDR3 sequences, of which approximately 3.5% are seen a single time; approximately 18% belongs to the top ten. The input for sequencing was PBMCs, taken 15 days after the yellow fever booster vaccination. These receptors were collected from a man aged 18 to 30 who received the YFV17D yellow fever vaccine.

The table lists this clonotype with many counts. The rearrangement links TRBV6-5 to TRBJ2-5, with 8 bases aligning to TRBD2. The germline V gene encodes CDR1 MNHEY and CDR2 SVGAGI. CDR3 size: 14 residues. V trimming: 2 bases; J trimming: 5 bases; junction bases outside the gene matches: 4. Here the CDR3 reads CASSYRPSGETQYF. In DNA form, the CDR3 reads TGTGCCAGCAGTTACAGGCCTAGCGGGGAGACCCAGTACTTC.

This clonotype was found once. The chain uses TRBV28 and TRBJ2-7; D is possibly TRBD1 or TRBD2 (5 bases each). The CDR3 totals 15 residues. With 5 bases removed from V and 4 bases from J, the gap between germline ends came to 18 bases. Germline V gene data show CDR1 as MDHEN and CDR2 as SYDVKM. The CDR3 DNA follows: TGTGCCAGCAGTCCCGGGGCAGGGAGAGGTTACGAGCAGTACGTC. Translating gives CASSPGAGRGYEQYV.

At least ten counts were recorded for this clonotype. This rearrangement joins TRBV25-1 to TRBJ2-3, with D unclear. The CDR3 sequence is 14 residues long. Germline V gene sequence: CDR1 MGHDK, CDR2 SYGVNS. Trimming pared 3 bases from V and 4 bases from J, leaving 11 bases between. The CDR3 sequence: CASSDLRGSDTQYF. CDR3 coding DNA: TGTGCCAGCAGTGATCTGAGAGGCTCAGATACGCAGTATTTT.

This clonotype was recorded at least ten times. The V gene is TRBV10-3, the J gene TRBJ1-4; the D gene is possibly TRBD1 (6 bases). Per the germline V gene, CDR1 is ENHRY and CDR2 is SYGVKD. V was pared by 6 bases and J by 7 bases, with 12 bases between. The CDR3 is made up of 13 amino acids. The DNA of the CDR3 is TGTGCCATCAGCCCAGGACAGTCTGAAAAACTGTTTTTT. Protein: CAISPGQSEKLFF.

This clonotype was counted many times. J is TRBJ2-1 and V is TRBV5-1; possible D gene TRBD2, 6 bases. The CDR3 has 15 residues. Germline CDR1 reads SGHRS; CDR2 reads YFSETQ. V was pared by 5 bases and J by 6 bases, with 18 bases between. CDR3 DNA: TGCGCCAGCAGATCGCCCGGGACTCTAGCCAATGAGCAGTTCTTC. Protein: CASRSPGTLANEQFF.

This clonotype was counted between two and nine times. The V gene is TRBV12-3 or TRBV12-4, the J gene TRBJ1-1, with no clear D. The CDR3 totals 13 residues. Trimming stripped 2 bases from V and 8 bases from J, with 12 bases between. The CDR3 nucleotides read TGTGCCAGCAGTTTAATAGAGGCAACCGAAGCTTTCTTT. Translation: CASSLIEATEAFF.

This clonotype has ten or more counts. The rearrangement uses TRBV10-3 and TRBJ2-7, with D tentatively TRBD1 (7 bases). The V gene's germline CDR1 is ENHRY and CDR2 SYGVKD. CDR3 length: 16 residues. Deletions cut 8 bases from V and 4 bases from J, with 24 bases between. Here the CDR3 DNA reads TGTGCCATCGGGACGTTGTCGGGGGACAGAAAGTACGAGCAGTACTTC. This encodes CAIGTLSGDRKYEQYF.

This clonotype showed up just a few times. This chain links TRBV24-1 with TRBJ2-1; TRBD2 matches 7 bases. V was clipped by 2 bases and J by 4 bases; unmatched bases: 4. Germline V lookup: CDR1 KGHDR, CDR2 SFDVKD. CDR3 length equals 15 residues. The CDR3 protein is CATSDWSGAYNEQFF. As DNA, the CDR3 is TGTGCCACCAGTGATTGGAGCGGGGCATACAATGAGCAGTTCTTC.